The clone carrying this T cell receptor beta chain was counted ten times or more. The protocol was immunoSEQ multiplex PCR, while the TCRdb copy is restricted to in-frame clones and leaves out a portion. Of 130,000 to 150,000 clones in the sample, about 86% were seen once. Individuals drawn from 20 to 30 US areas were roughly 18 to 100 years old. This CDR3 has 12 residues. Trimming stripped 4 bases from V and 5 bases from J, with 5 bases between. Germline V gene sequence: CDR1 MDHEN, CDR2 SYDVKM. This sample is part of a study of blood T cell repertoires in COVID-19. At the level of the study: Sources were T cells, B-cell-depleted T cells, or PBMCs; the material itself was cDNA or gDNA.

The chain links TRBV28 to TRBJ1-4; no reliable D call. What was sequenced was PBMCs or T cells enriched from blood (not recorded which). The receptor was derived from a man in his fifties or sixties who had recovered from COVID-19. As DNA, the CDR3 is TGTGCCAGCAGTTATCGGAATGAAAAACTGTTTTTT. Translating gives CASSYRNEKLFF.